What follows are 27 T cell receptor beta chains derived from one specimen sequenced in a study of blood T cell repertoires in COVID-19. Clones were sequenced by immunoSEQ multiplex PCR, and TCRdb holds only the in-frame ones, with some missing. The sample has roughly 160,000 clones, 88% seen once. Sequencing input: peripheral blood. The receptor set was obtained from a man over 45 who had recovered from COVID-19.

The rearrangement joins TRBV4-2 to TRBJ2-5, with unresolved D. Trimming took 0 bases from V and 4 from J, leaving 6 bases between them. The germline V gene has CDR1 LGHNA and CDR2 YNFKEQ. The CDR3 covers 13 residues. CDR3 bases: TGTGCCAGCAGCCAAGATCTACGAGAGACCCAGTACTTC. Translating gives CASSQDLRETQYF.

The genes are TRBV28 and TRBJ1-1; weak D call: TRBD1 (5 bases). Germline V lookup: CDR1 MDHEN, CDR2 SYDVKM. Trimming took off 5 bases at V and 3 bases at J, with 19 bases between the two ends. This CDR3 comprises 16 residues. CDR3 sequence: CASSLGPRVGDTEAFF. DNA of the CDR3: TGTGCCAGCAGTCTGGGGCCCAGGGTGGGTGACACTGAAGCTTTCTTT.

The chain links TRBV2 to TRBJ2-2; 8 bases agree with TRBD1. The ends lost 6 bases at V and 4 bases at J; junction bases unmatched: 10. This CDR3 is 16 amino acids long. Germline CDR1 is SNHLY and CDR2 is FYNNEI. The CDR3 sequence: CASSPRQGASTGELFF. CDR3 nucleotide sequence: TGTGCCAGCAGCCCCCGGCAGGGGGCGAGCACCGGGGAGCTGTTTTTT.

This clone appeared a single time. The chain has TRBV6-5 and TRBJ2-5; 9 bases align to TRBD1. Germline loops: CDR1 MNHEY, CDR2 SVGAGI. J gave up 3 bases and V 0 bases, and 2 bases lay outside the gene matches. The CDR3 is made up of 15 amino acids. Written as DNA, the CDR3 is TGTGCCAGCAGTTACTCGGGACAGGGAAAAGAGACCCAGTACTTC. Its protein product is CASSYSGQGKETQYF.

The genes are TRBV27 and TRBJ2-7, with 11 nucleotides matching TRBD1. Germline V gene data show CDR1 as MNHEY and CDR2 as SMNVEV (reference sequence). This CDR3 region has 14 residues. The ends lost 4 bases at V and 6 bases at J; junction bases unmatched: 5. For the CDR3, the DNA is TGTGCCAGCAGTTACGCCGGGACAGGGGGCGAGCAGTACTTC. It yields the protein CASSYAGTGGEQYF.

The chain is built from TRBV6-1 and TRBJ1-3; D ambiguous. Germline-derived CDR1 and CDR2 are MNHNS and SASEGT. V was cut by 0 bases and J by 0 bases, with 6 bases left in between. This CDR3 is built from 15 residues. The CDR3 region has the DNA TGTGCCAGCAGTGAAGCCACTCTCTCTGGAAACACCATATATTTT. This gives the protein CASSEATLSGNTIYF.

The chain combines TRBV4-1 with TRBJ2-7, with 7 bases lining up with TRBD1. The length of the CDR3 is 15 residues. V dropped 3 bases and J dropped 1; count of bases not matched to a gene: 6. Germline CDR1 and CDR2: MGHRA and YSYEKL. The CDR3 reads CASSHPDRVSYEQYF. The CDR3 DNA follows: TGCGCCAGCAGCCACCCCGACAGGGTGTCCTACGAGCAGTACTTC.

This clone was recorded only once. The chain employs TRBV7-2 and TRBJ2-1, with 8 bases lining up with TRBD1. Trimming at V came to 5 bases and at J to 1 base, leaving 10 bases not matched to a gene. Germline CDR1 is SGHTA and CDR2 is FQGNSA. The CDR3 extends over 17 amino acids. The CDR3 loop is CASSARQGQRSYNEQFF. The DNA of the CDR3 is TGTGCCAGCAGCGCCCGACAGGGGCAAAGATCCTACAATGAGCAGTTCTTC.

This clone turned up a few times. This CDR3 reads CASYPGKLAKNIQYF. The CDR3 DNA reads TGTGCCAGTTACCCCGGGAAACTAGCCAAAAACATTCAGTACTTC. The V call is TRBV2, the J call TRBJ2-4, with D perhaps matching TRBD2 (5 bases). CDR1 is SNHLY, CDR2 FYNNEI, per germline. V lost 9 bases, J lost 0 bases, and 15 bases lay in between. The CDR3 extends over 15 amino acids. Filled out from reference TRBV2 and TRBJ2-4, the complete variable domain reads EPEVTQTPSHQVTQMGQEVILRCVPISNHLYFYWYRQILGQKVEFLVSFYNNEISEKSEIFDDQFSVERPDGSNFTLKIRSTKLEDSAMYFCASYPGKLAKNIQYFGAGTRLSVL.

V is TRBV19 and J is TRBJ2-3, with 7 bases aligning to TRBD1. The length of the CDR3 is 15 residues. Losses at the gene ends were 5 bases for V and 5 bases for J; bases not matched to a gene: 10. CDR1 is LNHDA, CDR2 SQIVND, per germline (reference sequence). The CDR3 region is CASSDRAAGGDTQYF. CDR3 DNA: TGTGCCAGTAGTGACAGGGCAGCTGGGGGAGATACGCAGTATTTT. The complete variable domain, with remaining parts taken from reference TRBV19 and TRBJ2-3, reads DGGITQSPKYLFRKEGQNVTLSCEQNLNHDAMYWYRQDPGQGLRLIYYSQIVNDFQKGDIAEGYSVSREKKESFPLTVTSAQKNPTAFYLCASSDRAAGGDTQYFGPGTRLTVL.

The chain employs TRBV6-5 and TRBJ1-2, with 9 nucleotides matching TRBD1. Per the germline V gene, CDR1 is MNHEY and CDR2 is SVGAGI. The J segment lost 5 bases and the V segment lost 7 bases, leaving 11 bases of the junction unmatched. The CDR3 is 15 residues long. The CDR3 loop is CASTQTGGGLYGYTF. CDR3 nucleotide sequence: TGTGCCAGCACCCAAACAGGGGGCGGTCTTTATGGCTACACCTTC.

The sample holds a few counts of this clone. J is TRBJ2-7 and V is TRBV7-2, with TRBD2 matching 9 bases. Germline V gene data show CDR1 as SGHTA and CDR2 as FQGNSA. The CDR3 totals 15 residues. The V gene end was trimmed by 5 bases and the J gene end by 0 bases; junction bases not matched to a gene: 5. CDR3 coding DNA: TGTGCCAGCAGCGATAGCGGGGGTAGCTCCTACGAGCAGTACTTC. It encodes CASSDSGGSSYEQYF.

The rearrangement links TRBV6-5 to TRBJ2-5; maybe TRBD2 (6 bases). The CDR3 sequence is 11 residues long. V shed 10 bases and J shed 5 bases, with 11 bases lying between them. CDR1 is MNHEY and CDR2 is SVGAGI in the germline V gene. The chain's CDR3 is CATRTMETQYF. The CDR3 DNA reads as TGTGCCACGCGGACTATGGAGACCCAGTACTTC.

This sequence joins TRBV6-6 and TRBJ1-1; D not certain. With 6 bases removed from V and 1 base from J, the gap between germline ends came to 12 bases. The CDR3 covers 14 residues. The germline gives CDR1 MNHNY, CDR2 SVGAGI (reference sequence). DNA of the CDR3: TGTGCCAGCAGGTTTACTGCCTCGAACACTGAAGCTTTCTTT. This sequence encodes CASRFTASNTEAFF.

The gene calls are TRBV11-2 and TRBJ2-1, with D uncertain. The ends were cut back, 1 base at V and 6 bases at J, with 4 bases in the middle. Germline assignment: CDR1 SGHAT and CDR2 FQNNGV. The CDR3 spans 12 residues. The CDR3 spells CASSLAGNEQFF. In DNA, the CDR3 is TGTGCCAGCAGCTTAGCGGGCAATGAGCAGTTCTTC.

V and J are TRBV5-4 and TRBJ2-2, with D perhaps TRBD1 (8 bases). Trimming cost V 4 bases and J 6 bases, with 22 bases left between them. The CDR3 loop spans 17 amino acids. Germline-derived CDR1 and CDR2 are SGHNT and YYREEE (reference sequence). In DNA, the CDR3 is TGTGCCAGCAGCCGGGAGGTCGGACAGGGTGGCGCCGGGGAGCTGTTTTTT. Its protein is CASSREVGQGGAGELFF. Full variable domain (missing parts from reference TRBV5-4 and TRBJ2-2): ETGVTQSPTHLIKTRGQQVTLRCSSQSGHNTVSWYQQALGQGPQFIFQYYREEENGRGNFPPRFSGLQFPNYSSELNVNALELDDSALYLCASSREVGQGGAGELFFGEGSRLTVL.

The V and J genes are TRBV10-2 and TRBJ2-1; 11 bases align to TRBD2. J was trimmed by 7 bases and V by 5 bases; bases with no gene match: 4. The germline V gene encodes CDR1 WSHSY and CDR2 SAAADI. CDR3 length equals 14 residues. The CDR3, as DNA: TGCGCCAGCAGTATTTCTAGCGGGGGGAATGAGCAGTTCTTC. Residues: CASSISSGGNEQFF.

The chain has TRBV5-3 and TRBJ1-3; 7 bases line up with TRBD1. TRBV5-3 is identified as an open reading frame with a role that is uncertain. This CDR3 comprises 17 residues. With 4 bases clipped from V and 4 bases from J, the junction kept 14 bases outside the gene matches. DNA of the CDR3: TGTGCCAGAAGCCCTGACCAAACAGGGGTCCCCGGAAACACCATATATTTT. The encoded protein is CARSPDQTGVPGNTIYF.

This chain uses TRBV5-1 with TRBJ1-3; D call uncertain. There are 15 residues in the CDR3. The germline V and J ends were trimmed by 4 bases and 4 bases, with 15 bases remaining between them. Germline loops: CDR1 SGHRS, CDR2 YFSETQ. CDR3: CASSNGRGEGNTIYF. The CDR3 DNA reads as TGCGCCAGCAGCAACGGACGCGGGGAGGGAAACACCATATATTTT.

The CDR3 loop reads CASSSTPGQSYEQYF. In DNA, the CDR3 is TGCGCCAGCAGCTCAACTCCGGGACAGTCCTACGAGCAGTACTTC. The V call is TRBV5-1, the J call TRBJ2-7, with 7 bases that match TRBD1. There are 15 residues in the CDR3. V gave up 3 bases and J gave up 1 base; unmatched junction bases: 7. Germline V gene lookup returns CDR1 SGHRS and CDR2 YFSETQ.

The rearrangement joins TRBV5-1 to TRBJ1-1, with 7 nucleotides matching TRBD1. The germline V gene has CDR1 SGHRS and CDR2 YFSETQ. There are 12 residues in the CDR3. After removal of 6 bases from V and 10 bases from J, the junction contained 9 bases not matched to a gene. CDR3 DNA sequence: TGCGCCAGCAAGCTACCGACAGGGCGAGCTTTCTTT. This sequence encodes CASKLPTGRAFF.

The CDR3: CATSRGSSGVNEQFF. CDR3 coding DNA: TGTGCCACCAGCAGAGGGAGTAGCGGGGTGAATGAGCAGTTCTTC. The rearrangement links TRBV15 to TRBJ2-1; TRBD2 matches 8 bases. The CDR3 totals 15 residues. CDR1 LNHNV and CDR2 YYDKDF come from the germline V gene (reference sequence). V was pared by 1 base and J by 7 bases, with 6 bases of the junction left unmatched.

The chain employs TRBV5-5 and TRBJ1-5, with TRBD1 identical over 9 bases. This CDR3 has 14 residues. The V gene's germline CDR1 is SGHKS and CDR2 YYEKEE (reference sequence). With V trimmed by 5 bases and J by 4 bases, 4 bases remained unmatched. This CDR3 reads CASRQGAGNQPQHF. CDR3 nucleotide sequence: TGTGCCAGCAGACAGGGGGCTGGGAATCAGCCCCAGCATTTT.

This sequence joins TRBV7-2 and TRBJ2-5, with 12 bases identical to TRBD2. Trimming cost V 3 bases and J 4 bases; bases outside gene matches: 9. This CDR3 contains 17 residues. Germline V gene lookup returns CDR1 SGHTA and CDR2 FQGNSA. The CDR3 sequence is CASSFHGLAGQGETQYF. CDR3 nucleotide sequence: TGTGCCAGCAGCTTCCACGGACTAGCGGGACAGGGAGAGACCCAGTACTTC.

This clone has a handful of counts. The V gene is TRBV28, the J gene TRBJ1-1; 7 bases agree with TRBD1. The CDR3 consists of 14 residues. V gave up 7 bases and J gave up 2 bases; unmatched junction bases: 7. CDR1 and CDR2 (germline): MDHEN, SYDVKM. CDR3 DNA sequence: TGTGCCAGCAAGGTTAACAGGGGAAACACTGAAGCTTTCTTT. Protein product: CASKVNRGNTEAFF. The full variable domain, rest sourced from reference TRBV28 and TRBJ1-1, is DVKVTQSSRYLVKRTGEKVFLECVQDMDHENMFWYRQDPGLGLRLIYFSYDVKMKEKGDIPEGYSVSREKKERFSLILESASTNQTSMYLCASKVNRGNTEAFFGQGTRLTVV.

The CDR3 region is CASRPTGEANYGYTF. The CDR3 region has the DNA TGTGCCAGCAGGCCGACAGGCGAAGCTAACTATGGCTACACCTTC. The chain couples TRBV5-6 to TRBJ1-2, with D maybe TRBD1 (6 bases). Per germline, CDR1 SGHDT and CDR2 YYEEEE. The CDR3 has 15 residues. The germline V and J ends were trimmed by 5 bases and 0 bases, with 14 bases remaining between them.

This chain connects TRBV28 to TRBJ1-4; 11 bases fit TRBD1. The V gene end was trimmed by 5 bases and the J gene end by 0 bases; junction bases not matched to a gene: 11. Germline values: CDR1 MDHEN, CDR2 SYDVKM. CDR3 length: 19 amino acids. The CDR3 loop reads CASSPGQGAGLATNEKLFF. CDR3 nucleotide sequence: TGTGCCAGCAGTCCTGGACAGGGGGCGGGTCTCGCAACTAATGAAAAACTGTTTTTT. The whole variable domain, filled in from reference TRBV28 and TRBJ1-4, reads DVKVTQSSRYLVKRTGEKVFLECVQDMDHENMFWYRQDPGLGLRLIYFSYDVKMKEKGDIPEGYSVSREKKERFSLILESASTNQTSMYLCASSPGQGAGLATNEKLFFGSGTQLSVL.